A selection of T cell receptor beta chains follows, all from one sample in a study of cytomegalovirus exposure and HLA in healthy donors. Sequenced by immunoSEQ multiplex PCR; TCRdb stores in-frame clones only, minus some. The data contain about 190,000 clones, 60% to 80% of them singletons. Input material: PBMCs. The receptors were sampled from a woman in her thirties in good health and CMV-seropositive. Both conserved end residues are trimmed from each CDR3.

>TRBJ2-7|TRBV5-1
ASSWDRVCEQY
>TRBJ2-2|TRBV4-1
ASSRIQGGTGELF
>TRBJ2-7|TRBV5-4
ASSLGGGGGHSYEQY
>TRBJ1-2|TRBV2
ASSGSSSNYGYT
>TRBJ2-7|TRBV28
ASSFRSLTYEQY
>TRBJ2-7|TRBV29-1
SVEDWDREAYEQY
>TRBJ2-3|TRBV4-1
ASSLAGLSTDTQY
>TRBJ2-7|TRBV29-1
SVIRDRGSYEQY
>TRBJ2-3|TRBV10-1
ASSAGHTSTDTQY
>TRBJ2-7|TRBV6-1
ASSVGDFTYEQY
>TRBJ2-5|TRBV7-2
ASSLDGPQGETQY
>TRBJ2-7|TRBV29-1
SVELLGGFSYEQY
>TRBJ2-1|TRBV7-2
ASSFSGREF
>TRBJ1-1|TRBV5-1
ASSSILRDTEAF
>TRBJ2-6|TRBV5-1
ASTLGGGRYSGANVLT
>TRBJ2-1|TRBV10-2
ASSDLAGYNEQF
>TRBJ2-3|TRBV27
ASSLRMREADTQY
>TRBJ2-1|TRBV6-1
ASSEVAERHEQF
>TRBJ2-3|TRBV14
ASSQGRQGITDTQY
>TRBJ1-1|TRBV6-5
ASSYSSLGAAEAF
>TRBJ2-7|TRBV5-6
ASRRYPRPEQY
>TRBJ1-4|TRBV5-1
ASSLMGQTNEKLF
>TRBJ1-2|TRBV18
ASSPSVYGYT
>TRBJ2-7|TRBV18
ASSPAGDEQY
>TRBJ1-2|TRBV6-5
ASSYSRTGINYGYT
>TRBJ2-3|TRBV6-5
ASGTSPDTQY
>TRBJ1-2|TRBV14
ASSPLTGGNFGYT
>TRBJ1-1|TRBV28
ASYTNTEAF
>TRBJ1-1|TRBV28
ASSPDRAFGAF
>TRBJ1-5|TRBV2
ASSPGLSNEPQH
>TRBJ1-4|TRBV6-1
AVPETGFYNEKLF
>TRBJ2-7|TRBV6-5
ASRRGNEQY
>TRBJ1-2|TRBV2
ASILDGLRGYT
>TRBJ2-1|TRBV4-2
ASSQPPISGSSNEQF
>TRBJ2-7|TRBV6-5
ASAVQEGAYEQY
>TRBJ2-3|TRBV7-7
ASRLNRVRADTQY
>TRBJ2-5|TRBV9
ASSGGGFQETQY